This T cell receptor beta chain originates from a study of beta chain features in type 1 diabetes (dated by TCRdb to between 2018 and 2020). For the wider study: Patients and healthy donors did not differ in mean age, gender distribution, total cell number or subset yield. Across all samples, almost 110 million sorted cells were examined, and cell number per subset correlated strongly with RNA yield. In the study, TCRB repertoires of sorted circulating CD4+ T cell subsets from recently diagnosed type 1 diabetes patients were compared with those of matched healthy donors. Whereas all 30 or so donors provided naive and central memory subsets, regulatory and stem cell-like memory subsets were isolated from just 8 patients and roughly eight healthy donors. The study at large found these results: Type 1 diabetes patients showed a moderate but significant shortening of TCRB CDR3 length in all four CD4+ subsets. Because small numbers of individuals were included in the HLA sub-analyses, any influence of HLA type on TCRB rearrangement was left unresolved. Fewer insertions and more nucleotide deletions at VDJ recombination sites were observed in patients with type 1 diabetes, implying thymic rearrangement abnormalities. Naive, central memory and regulatory TCRB repertoires appeared to be more similar among patients than among healthy donors. Sequencing cDNA rather than genomic DNA could over-represent highly expressing activated cells, although activation and CD3 levels did not differ between groups. PCR might favor shorter templates, but patient and control samples were amplified and corrected together, so any skew would affect both groups equally.

V gives up 5 bases and J gives up 5 bases, and the segment between their germline ends measures 10 bases. Including cysteine and phenylalanine, the CDR3 has 11 amino acids. The retained sequence is limited to the CDR3, 33 bases, with the frame set at the first base. Based on the germline V gene (reference sequence), the CDR1 and CDR2 sequences are GTSNPN and SVGIG. This clone was seen many times. Its antigen has not been determined. No base qualities exist here, and no much larger clone lies one base off it. The entire amount of isolated RNA was reverse transcribed using the High Capacity cDNA Reverse Transcription Kit, so the sequenced TCRB transcripts were expressed ones. Naive, central memory and regulatory T cell samples underwent deep immunoSEQ sequencing, averaging about 3.57 million total reads per sample. After sorted cells were lysed in RLT buffer, RNA was extracted with DNase-treated RNeasy Micro or Mini kits, with the choice depending on cell number. Each cell subset was processed separately to prevent cross-contamination, with patient and healthy donor samples processed together. The immunoSEQ multiplex PCR was used to amplify TCRB sequences from cDNA, generating 87-bp fragments that spanned the CDR3 region. Sequencing of the amplicons was done on the Illumina HiSeq platform. From the authors' description of their analysis: PCR bias was computationally corrected using synthetic template baselines, reads within Hamming distance 2 were collapsed, and singletons that could not be merged were discarded. Reads were aligned against IMGT to assign V, D and J genes, CDR3 length and insertions or deletions at six rearrangement sites. Clonotype counts were normalized to sorted cell number within each subset before computing true diversity and Gini coefficients with the tcR R package. The overlap coefficient, calculated on TCRB nucleotide sequences, was used to measure repertoire sharing. TCRdb carries this immuneACCESS record with in-frame sequences only. Its versions omit some clonotypes, under half of them owing to an unresolved V gene in the studies checked, with the rest unexplained. That table furnishes V, J and clone size, whereas the DNA furnished D and trimming. This sample holds 140,000 to 150,000 clones; 10% to 15% were observed only once. The ten largest clones take up 1% to 1.5% of the sample.

A single peripheral blood draw of roughly 0.11 L on average was collected from each donor into heparinised tubes. Naive, central memory, regulatory and stem cell-like memory CD4+ T cells were sorted on a BD FACSAria II using a panel including CD45RO, CCR7, CD25, CD127, CD95 and CD27. A purity above 95% was achieved for all sorted populations. PBMCs were separated immediately by Lymphoprep density gradient centrifugation and were stained directly, without being cultured. So that batch effects would be minimized, each experiment stained and sorted samples in pairs, pairing one healthy donor with one patient.

The V and J segments used are TRBV30 and TRBJ2-7, with no confident D gene call. The material sequenced was central memory CD4+ T cells from blood. This sequence originates from a man aged 18 to 29 with type 1 diabetes. CDR3 loop: CAWGRGDEQYF. The DNA sequence follows: TGTGCCTGGGGAAGAGGCGACGAGCAGTACTTC.